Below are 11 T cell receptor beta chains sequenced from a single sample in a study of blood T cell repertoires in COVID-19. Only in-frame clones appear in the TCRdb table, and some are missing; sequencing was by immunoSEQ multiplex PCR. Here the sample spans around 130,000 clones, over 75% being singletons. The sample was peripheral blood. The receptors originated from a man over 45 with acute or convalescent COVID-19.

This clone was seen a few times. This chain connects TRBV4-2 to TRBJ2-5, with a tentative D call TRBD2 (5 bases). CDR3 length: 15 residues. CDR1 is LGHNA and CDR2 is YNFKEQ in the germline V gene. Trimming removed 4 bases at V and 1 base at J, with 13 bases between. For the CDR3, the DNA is TGTGCCAGCAGCCGCGTCTCGGGGTTCCAAGAGACCCAGTACTTC. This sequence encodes CASSRVSGFQETQYF.

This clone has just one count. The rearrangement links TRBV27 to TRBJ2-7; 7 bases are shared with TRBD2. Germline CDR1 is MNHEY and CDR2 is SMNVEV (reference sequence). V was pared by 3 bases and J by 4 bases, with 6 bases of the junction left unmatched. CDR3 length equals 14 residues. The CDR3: CASSFGLDPYEQYF. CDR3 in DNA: TGTGCCAGCAGTTTTGGACTAGACCCTTACGAGCAGTACTTC.

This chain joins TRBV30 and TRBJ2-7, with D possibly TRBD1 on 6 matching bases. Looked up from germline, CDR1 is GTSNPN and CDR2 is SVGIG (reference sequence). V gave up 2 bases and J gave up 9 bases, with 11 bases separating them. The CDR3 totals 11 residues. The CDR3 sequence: CAWSWGQRQYF. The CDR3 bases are TGTGCCTGGAGTTGGGGGCAGCGGCAGTACTTC.

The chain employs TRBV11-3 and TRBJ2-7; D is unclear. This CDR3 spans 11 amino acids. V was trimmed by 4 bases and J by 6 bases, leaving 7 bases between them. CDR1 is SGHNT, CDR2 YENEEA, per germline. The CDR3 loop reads CASSYGSEQYF. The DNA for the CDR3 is TGTGCCAGCAGCTACGGTTCCGAGCAGTACTTC. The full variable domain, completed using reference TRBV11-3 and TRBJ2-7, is EAGVVQSPRYKIIEKKQPVAFWCNPISGHNTLYWYLQNLGQGPELLIRYENEEAVDDSQLPKDRFSAERLKGVDSTLKIQPAELGDSAVYLCASSYGSEQYFGPGTRLTVT.

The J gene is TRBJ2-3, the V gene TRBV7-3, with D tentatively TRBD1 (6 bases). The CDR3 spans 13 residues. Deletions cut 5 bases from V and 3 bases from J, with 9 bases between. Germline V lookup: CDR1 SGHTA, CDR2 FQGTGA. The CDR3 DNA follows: TGTGCCAGCAGCCCCGGACAGACAGATACGCAGTATTTT. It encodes CASSPGQTDTQYF.

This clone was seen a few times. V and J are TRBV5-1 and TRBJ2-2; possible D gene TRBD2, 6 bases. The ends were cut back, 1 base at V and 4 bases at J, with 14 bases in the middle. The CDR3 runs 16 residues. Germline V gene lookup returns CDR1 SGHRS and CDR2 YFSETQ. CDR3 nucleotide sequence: TGCGCCAGCAGCTTGTCCCAGCGGGCGCGCACCGGGGAGCTGTTTTTT. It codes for CASSLSQRARTGELFF.

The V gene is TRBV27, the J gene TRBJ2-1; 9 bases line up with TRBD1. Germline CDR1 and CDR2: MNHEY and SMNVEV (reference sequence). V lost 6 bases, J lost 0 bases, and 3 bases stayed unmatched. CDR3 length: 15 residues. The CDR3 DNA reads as TGTGCCAGCAGCAAGGACAGGGGCTCCTACAATGAGCAGTTCTTC. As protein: CASSKDRGSYNEQFF.

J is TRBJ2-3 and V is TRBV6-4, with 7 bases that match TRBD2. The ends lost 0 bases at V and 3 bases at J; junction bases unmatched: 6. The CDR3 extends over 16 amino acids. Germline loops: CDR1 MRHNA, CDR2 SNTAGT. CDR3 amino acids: CASSDSTEGGTDTQYF. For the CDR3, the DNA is TGTGCCAGCAGTGACTCGACGGAGGGAGGGACAGATACGCAGTATTTT.

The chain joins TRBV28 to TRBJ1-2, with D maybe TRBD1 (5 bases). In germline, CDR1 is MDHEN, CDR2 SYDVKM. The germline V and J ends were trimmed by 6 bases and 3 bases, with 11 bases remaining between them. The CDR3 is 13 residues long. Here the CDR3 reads CASSLTEDYGYTF. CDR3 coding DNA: TGTGCCAGCAGCCTGACAGAAGACTATGGCTACACCTTC.

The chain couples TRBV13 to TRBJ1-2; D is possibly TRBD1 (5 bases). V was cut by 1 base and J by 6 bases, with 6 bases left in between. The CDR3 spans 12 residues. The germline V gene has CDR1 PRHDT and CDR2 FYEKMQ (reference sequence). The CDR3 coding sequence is TGTGCCAGCAGCTTAGCGACAGATGGCTACACCTTC. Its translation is CASSLATDGYTF.

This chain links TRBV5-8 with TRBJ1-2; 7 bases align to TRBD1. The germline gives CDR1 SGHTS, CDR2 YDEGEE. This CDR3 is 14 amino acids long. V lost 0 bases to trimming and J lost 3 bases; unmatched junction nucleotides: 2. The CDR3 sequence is CASSLVQGDYGYTF. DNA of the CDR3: TGTGCCAGCAGCTTGGTGCAGGGGGACTATGGCTACACCTTC.